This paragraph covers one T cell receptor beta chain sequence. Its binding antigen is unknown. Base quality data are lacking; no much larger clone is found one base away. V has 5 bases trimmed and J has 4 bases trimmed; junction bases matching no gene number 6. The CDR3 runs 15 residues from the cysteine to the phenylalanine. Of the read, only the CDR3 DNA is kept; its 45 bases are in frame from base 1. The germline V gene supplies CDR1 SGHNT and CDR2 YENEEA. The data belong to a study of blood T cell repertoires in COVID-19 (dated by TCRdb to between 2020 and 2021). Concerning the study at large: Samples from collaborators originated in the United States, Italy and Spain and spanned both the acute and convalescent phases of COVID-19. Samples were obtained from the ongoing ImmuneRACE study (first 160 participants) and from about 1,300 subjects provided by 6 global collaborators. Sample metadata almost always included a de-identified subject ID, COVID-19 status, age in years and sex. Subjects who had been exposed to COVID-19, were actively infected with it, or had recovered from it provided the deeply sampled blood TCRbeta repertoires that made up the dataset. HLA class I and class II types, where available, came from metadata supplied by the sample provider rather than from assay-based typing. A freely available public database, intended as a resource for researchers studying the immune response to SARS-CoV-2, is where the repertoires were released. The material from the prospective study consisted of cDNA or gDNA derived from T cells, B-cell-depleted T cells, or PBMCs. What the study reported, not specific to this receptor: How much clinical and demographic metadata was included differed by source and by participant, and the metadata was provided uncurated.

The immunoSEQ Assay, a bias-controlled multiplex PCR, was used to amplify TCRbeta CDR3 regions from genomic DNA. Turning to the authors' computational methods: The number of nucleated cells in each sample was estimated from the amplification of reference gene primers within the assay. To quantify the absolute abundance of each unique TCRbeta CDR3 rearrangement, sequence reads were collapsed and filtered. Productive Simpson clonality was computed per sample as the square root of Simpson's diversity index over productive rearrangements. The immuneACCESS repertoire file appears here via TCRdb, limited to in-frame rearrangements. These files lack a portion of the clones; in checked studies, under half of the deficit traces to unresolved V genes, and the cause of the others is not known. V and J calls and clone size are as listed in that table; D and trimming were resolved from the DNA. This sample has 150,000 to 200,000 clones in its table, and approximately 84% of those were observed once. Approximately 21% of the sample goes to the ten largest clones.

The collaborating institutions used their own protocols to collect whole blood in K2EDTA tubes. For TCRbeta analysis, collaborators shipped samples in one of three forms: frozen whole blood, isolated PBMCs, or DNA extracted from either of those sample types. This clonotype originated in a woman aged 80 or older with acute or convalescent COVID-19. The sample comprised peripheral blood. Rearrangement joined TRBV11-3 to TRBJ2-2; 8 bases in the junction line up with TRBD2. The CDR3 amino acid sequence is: CASSRSAGVTGELFF. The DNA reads TGTGCCAGCAGCCGGTCAGCGGGGGTCACCGGGGAGCTGTTTTTT.